The 29 T cell receptor beta chains below were found in one sample sequenced in a study of blood T cell repertoires in COVID-19. Using immunoSEQ multiplex PCR, the repertoire was profiled, and TCRdb retains in-frame clones only, with some absent. In the table there are 180,000 or so clones, about 80% of which are singletons. The specimen was PBMCs or T cells enriched from blood (not recorded which). These receptors were taken from a man aged 60-69 years who had been exposed to COVID-19.

This clone was seen only once. The rearrangement links TRBV6-5 to TRBJ2-7, with D perhaps TRBD2 (6 bases). Germline CDR1 and CDR2: MNHEY and SVGAGI. V was pared by 7 bases and J by 3 bases, with 16 bases between. The CDR3 consists of 14 residues. This chain's CDR3 is CASTGGLGVYEQYF. The CDR3 coding sequence is TGTGCCAGCACCGGAGGGTTGGGGGTCTACGAGCAGTACTTC.

The rearrangement links TRBV9 to TRBJ1-4; maybe TRBD1 (6 bases). Germline V gene sequence: CDR1 SGDLS, CDR2 YYNGEE. The CDR3 runs 16 residues. V lost 3 bases to trimming and J lost 8 bases, with 20 bases between them. CDR3 DNA: TGTGCCAGCAGCGAGAGGGCGACAGGCGGGCGGGAAAAACTGTTTTTT. It encodes CASSERATGGREKLFF.

The gene calls are TRBV6-5 and TRBJ2-7; the D gene is possibly TRBD1 (6 bases). This CDR3 spans 14 amino acids. Trimming took off 6 bases at V and 6 bases at J, with 18 bases between the two ends. CDR1 and CDR2 from the germline V gene are MNHEY and SVGAGI. In DNA form, the CDR3 reads TGTGCCAGCAGCTTCCGACAGGACAATGCCGAGCAGTACTTC. It is translated as CASSFRQDNAEQYF.

The chain couples TRBV18 to TRBJ2-5; 7 bases fit TRBD1. The length of the CDR3 is 16 residues. Germline V gives CDR1 KGHSH, CDR2 LQKENI. V was clipped by 3 bases and J by 0 bases; unmatched bases: 7. The DNA for the CDR3 is TGTGCCAGCTCACCTCGACAGGGATTAAACCAAGAGACCCAGTACTTC. Its protein is CASSPRQGLNQETQYF.

This clone was seen more than once but under ten times. The V gene is TRBV24-1, the J gene TRBJ2-4; 8 nucleotides match TRBD2. CDR1 is KGHDR and CDR2 is SFDVKD in the germline V gene. CDR3 length: 16 amino acids. After removal of 6 bases from V and 5 bases from J, the junction contained 11 bases not matched to a gene. CDR3 amino acids: CATSRGGGGTENIQYF. The CDR3 DNA reads TGTGCCACCAGTCGGGGGGGAGGGGGAACCGAAAACATTCAGTACTTC.

The chain combines TRBV4-3 with TRBJ2-3; 8 bases map to TRBD1. The V gene's germline CDR1 is LGHNA and CDR2 YSLEER. The CDR3 sequence is 14 residues long. V lost 2 bases, J lost 8 bases, and 6 bases stayed unmatched. This chain's CDR3 is CASSQNRGTGTQYF. The CDR3 nucleotides read TGCGCCAGCAGCCAAAACAGGGGGACGGGTACGCAGTATTTT.

The chain links TRBV11-3 to TRBJ2-3, with 10 bases aligning to TRBD2. The germline CDR1 and CDR2 sequences are SGHNT and YENEEA. The CDR3 is 16 residues long. Losses at the gene ends were 4 bases for V and 1 base for J; bases not matched to a gene: 5. The CDR3 loop reads CASSSFGTSGTDTQYF. For the CDR3, the DNA is TGTGCCAGCAGCTCGTTTGGGACTAGCGGCACAGATACGCAGTATTTT. Complete variable domain (other parts from reference TRBV11-3 and TRBJ2-3): EAGVVQSPRYKIIEKKQPVAFWCNPISGHNTLYWYLQNLGQGPELLIRYENEEAVDDSQLPKDRFSAERLKGVDSTLKIQPAELGDSAVYLCASSSFGTSGTDTQYFGPGTRLTVL.

V usage is TRBV5-4 and J usage is TRBJ2-1; TRBD1 is a possible D gene (5 bases). Trimming removed 0 bases at V and 5 bases at J, with 12 bases between. CDR3 length: 15 residues. Per germline, CDR1 SGHNT and CDR2 YYREEE (reference sequence). The DNA for the CDR3 is TGTGCCAGCAGCTTGGCGCAGGGTGGGAACAATGAGCAGTTCTTC. Residues: CASSLAQGGNNEQFF.

This chain connects TRBV5-1 to TRBJ2-5, with D perhaps TRBD2 (5 bases). Germline V gene data show CDR1 as SGHRS and CDR2 as YFSETQ. V was cut by 5 bases and J by 5 bases, with 19 bases left in between. The CDR3 spans 15 residues. The CDR3 coding sequence is TGCGCCAGCAGTCCGGGGAGCTCGAAACCGGAGACCCAGTACTTC. Its translation is CASSPGSSKPETQYF. The full variable domain, its missing parts supplied by reference TRBV5-1 and TRBJ2-5, is KAGVTQTPRYLIKTRGQQVTLSCSPISGHRSVSWYQQTPGQGLQFLFEYFSETQRNKGNFPGRFSGRQFSNSRSEMNVSTLELGDSALYLCASSPGSSKPETQYFGPGTRLLVL.

This chain links TRBV5-1 with TRBJ1-4; no definite D call. V lost 2 bases, J lost 0 bases, and 11 bases lay in between. The CDR3 contains 16 residues. CDR1 and CDR2 (germline): SGHRS, YFSETQ. CDR3 loop: CASSLNGPTTNEKLFF. In DNA, the CDR3 is TGCGCCAGCAGCTTAAATGGGCCGACAACTAATGAAAAACTGTTTTTT.

In this sample, this clone turned up a few times. The chain links TRBV29-1 to TRBJ2-5; possibly TRBD2 for D (5 bases). Trimming left V 5 bases short and J 7 bases short, with 14 bases between. Germline values: CDR1 SQVTM, CDR2 ANQGSEA. CDR3 length equals 12 residues. For the CDR3, the DNA is TGCAGCGTTCTCGCCGGGGTTGGGACCCAGTACTTC. Amino acids: CSVLAGVGTQYF.

V is TRBV7-2 and J is TRBJ1-2; possible D gene TRBD1, 5 bases. V was cut by 5 bases and J by 7 bases, with 17 bases left in between. This CDR3 contains 14 residues. Germline CDR1 reads SGHTA; CDR2 reads FQGNSA. CDR3 nucleotide sequence: TGTGCCAGCAGCCCCAAGGGACTCTTGGGTGGCTACACCTTC. Its protein is CASSPKGLLGGYTF.

This sequence joins TRBV30 and TRBJ1-5; 8 bases are shared with TRBD1. After removal of 3 bases from V and 7 bases from J, the junction contained 5 bases not matched to a gene. From germline, CDR1 is GTSNPN and CDR2 SVGIG (reference sequence). The CDR3 sequence is 13 residues long. Here the CDR3 DNA reads TGTGCCTGGAGCTCAGGGGGCGAACAGCCCCAGCATTTT. Its protein product is CAWSSGGEQPQHF.

The chain couples TRBV19 to TRBJ1-2; 7 positions agree with TRBD1. V gave up 0 bases and J gave up 3 bases; unmatched junction bases: 13. The length of the CDR3 is 18 residues. Per the germline V gene, CDR1 is LNHDA and CDR2 is SQIVND (reference sequence). Here the CDR3 DNA reads TGTGCCAGTAGTATAGATGTCCGCCACACAGGGGAGGACTATGGCTACACCTTC. Amino acids: CASSIDVRHTGEDYGYTF.

The CDR3 sequence is CASSSTLQGSEAFF. CDR3 in DNA: TGCGCCAGCAGCTCCACCCTACAGGGGAGTGAAGCTTTCTTT. The chain uses TRBV5-1 and TRBJ1-1; TRBD1 matches at 7 bases. The CDR3 is made up of 14 amino acids. The ends lost 3 bases at V and 7 bases at J; junction bases unmatched: 9. Germline CDR1 reads SGHRS; CDR2 reads YFSETQ.

The rearrangement joins TRBV7-9 to TRBJ1-1; TRBD1 agrees at 9 bases. The CDR3 is 15 residues long. Looked up from germline, CDR1 is SEHNR and CDR2 is FQNEAQ (reference sequence). Trimming cost V 3 bases and J 4 bases; bases outside gene matches: 6. The DNA for the CDR3 is TGTGCCAGCAGCTTGCCGGGACAGGGTATCACTGAAGCTTTCTTT. It translates to CASSLPGQGITEAFF.

This clone was counted a few times. The rearrangement links TRBV10-1 to TRBJ2-7; possibly TRBD2 for D (6 bases). The CDR3 consists of 13 residues. Germline-derived CDR1 and CDR2 are WNHNN and SYGVQD (reference sequence). Trimming took off 4 bases at V and 3 bases at J, with 10 bases between the two ends. The CDR3 DNA sequence: TGCGCCAGCAGTGCCGGGAGTCGCTACGAGCAGTACTTC. It encodes CASSAGSRYEQYF.

The CDR3: CASSMRLAGELFF. CDR3 nucleotides: TGCGCCAGCAGCATGAGGTTAGCCGGGGAGCTGTTTTTT. This chain uses TRBV5-1 with TRBJ2-2; D is unresolved. V was pared by 4 bases and J by 6 bases, with 10 bases between. Germline V gene lookup returns CDR1 SGHRS and CDR2 YFSETQ. The CDR3 is made up of 13 amino acids. The full variable domain, rest sourced from reference TRBV5-1 and TRBJ2-2, is KAGVTQTPRYLIKTRGQQVTLSCSPISGHRSVSWYQQTPGQGLQFLFEYFSETQRNKGNFPGRFSGRQFSNSRSEMNVSTLELGDSALYLCASSMRLAGELFFGEGSRLTVL.

This clone was counted only a few times. The CDR3 loop reads CRTSSGTTPHEQFF. As DNA, the CDR3 is TGCAGAACCTCTAGCGGGACGACCCCCCATGAGCAGTTCTTC. The chain combines TRBV29-1 with TRBJ2-1, with 9 bases that match TRBD2. CDR1 is SQVTM and CDR2 is ANQGSEA in the germline V gene. The CDR3 contains 14 residues.

This chain connects TRBV2 to TRBJ1-6, with 7 nucleotides matching TRBD1. In germline, CDR1 is SNHLY, CDR2 FYNNEI. This CDR3 comprises 14 residues. The V segment lost 6 bases and the J segment 9 bases; nucleotides outside the gene matches: 8. The CDR3: CASRNRDSVSPLHF. The CDR3 DNA reads as TGTGCCAGCAGGAACCGGGACAGTGTTTCACCCCTCCACTTT.

The chain combines TRBV3-1 (or the pseudogene TRBV3-2) with TRBJ2-1; the match to TRBD2 covers 7 bases. J gave up 7 bases and V 0 bases, and 6 bases lay outside the gene matches. CDR3 length: 15 amino acids. Germline V lookup: CDR1 LGHDT, CDR2 YNNKEL (reference sequence). The CDR3 region has the DNA TGTGCCAGCAGCCAAGACCCCCTAGCGGTGAATGAGCAGTTCTTC. It is translated as CASSQDPLAVNEQFF.

This clone was observed a handful of times. This chain joins TRBV10-3 and TRBJ2-2, with 7 bases identical to TRBD1. J was trimmed by 7 bases and V by 5 bases; bases with no gene match: 4. The CDR3 has 13 amino acids. Germline assignment: CDR1 ENHRY and CDR2 SYGVKD. Here the CDR3 reads CAISIQGRGELFF. As DNA, the CDR3 is TGTGCCATCAGTATACAGGGGCGCGGGGAGCTGTTTTTT.

The V call is TRBV7-3, the J call TRBJ2-7; 7 bases agree with TRBD2. The CDR3 sequence is 13 residues long. J was trimmed by 2 bases and V by 6 bases; bases with no gene match: 4. The germline V gene encodes CDR1 SGHTA and CDR2 FQGTGA. CDR3 in amino acids: CASSLGRAYEQYF. DNA of the CDR3: TGTGCCAGCAGTCTAGGGAGGGCCTACGAGCAGTACTTC.

The rearrangement links TRBV5-6 to TRBJ2-7; maybe TRBD1 (8 bases). The ends were cut back, 3 bases at V and 3 bases at J, with 16 bases in the middle. There are 15 residues in the CDR3. Germline lookup yields CDR1 SGHDT and CDR2 YYEEEE. The CDR3, as DNA: TGTGCCAGCAGCTGGGGGGGCGGACAGGGCTACGAGCAGTACTTC. Protein product: CASSWGGGQGYEQYF. Together with reference TRBV5-6 and TRBJ2-7, the CDR3 gives the full variable domain: DAGVTQSPTHLIKTRGQQVTLRCSPKSGHDTVSWYQQALGQGPQFIFQYYEEEERQRGNFPDRFSGHQFPNYSSELNVNALLLGDSALYLCASSWGGGQGYEQYFGPGTRLTVT.

The rearrangement joins TRBV27 to TRBJ1-6; possibly TRBD1 for D (6 bases). Trimming shortened V by 6 bases and J by 6 bases, and 21 bases separated the two germline ends. Germline V gene lookup returns CDR1 MNHEY and CDR2 SMNVEV (reference sequence). The CDR3 runs 17 residues. The CDR3 region is CASSLRWRLDSNSPLHF. The CDR3 DNA reads TGTGCCAGCAGCCTAAGGTGGAGGCTGGACAGTAATTCACCCCTCCACTTT.

The chain employs TRBV5-8 and TRBJ2-1; TRBD1 matches at 10 bases. There are 15 residues in the CDR3. V trimming: 4 bases; J trimming: 1 base; junction bases outside the gene matches: 2. Germline V gene lookup returns CDR1 SGHTS and CDR2 YDEGEE. The CDR3 DNA sequence: TGTGCCAGCAGCCGGGGACAGGGGTCCTACAATGAGCAGTTCTTC. Residues: CASSRGQGSYNEQFF.

The rearrangement links TRBV5-1 to TRBJ2-1, with a weak D call TRBD2 (6 bases). Trimming removed 4 bases from V and 0 bases from J, with 17 bases in between. The CDR3 covers 17 residues. Germline lookup yields CDR1 SGHRS and CDR2 YFSETQ. CDR3 nucleotides: TGCGCCAGCAGCCCCCTAGCGTCCGATCCCTCCTACAATGAGCAGTTCTTC. It yields the protein CASSPLASDPSYNEQFF.

J is TRBJ2-6 and V is TRBV6-4; D may be TRBD1 (5 bases). Per germline, CDR1 MRHNA and CDR2 SNTAGT. The CDR3 spans 15 residues. V was cut by 2 bases and J by 0 bases, with 5 bases left in between. The CDR3 bases are TGTGCCAGCAGTGACGACAGCTCTGGGGCCAACGTCCTGACTTTC. Residues: CASSDDSSGANVLTF.

V usage is TRBV24-1 and J usage is TRBJ2-2; the match to TRBD1 covers 10 bases. This CDR3 has 15 amino acids. J lost 4 bases, V lost 9 bases, and 7 bases had no gene match. Per the germline V gene, CDR1 is KGHDR and CDR2 is SFDVKD. The CDR3 bases are TGTGCCACCGCTTGGGGACAGGGGCGCACCGGGGAGCTGTTTTTT. It codes for CATAWGQGRTGELFF.